The 31 T cell receptor beta chains in this list originate from one sample, sequenced in a study of chemoradiotherapy in HPV16-positive cancers (dated by TCRdb to the early 2020s). Library generation was performed with the immunoSEQ multiplex PCR assay. The clones in this table, taken by TCRdb from immuneACCESS, are in-frame only. Not every clone is retained; where verified, under half of the shortfall comes from an unresolved V gene, and the cause of the rest is unknown. This sample lists tens of thousands of clones; roughly nine tenths were detected once. More than 20% of the sample is taken by the ten largest. Material: blood, obtained from a patient who underwent chemoradiotherapy. The source of these receptors is a human donor with HPV-associated anogenital cancer.

The V call is TRBV11-2, the J call TRBJ2-1, with 9 nucleotides matching TRBD2. There are 16 residues in the CDR3. Germline V lookup: CDR1 SGHAT, CDR2 FQNNGV. Trimming at V came to 1 base and at J to 4 bases, leaving 5 bases not matched to a gene. As DNA, the CDR3 is TGTGCCAGCAGCTTAGTGTTGAGCGGGGGGTACAATGAGCAGTTCTTC. Its translation: CASSLVLSGGYNEQFF.

The chain links TRBV6-6 to TRBJ2-7, with TRBD1 matching over 9 bases. This CDR3 has 15 residues. Per germline, CDR1 MNHNY and CDR2 SVGAGI (reference sequence). The trim removed 6 bases at V and 7 bases at J, leaving 13 bases unmatched. The CDR3: CASRSTGGAWGEQYF. For the CDR3, the DNA is TGTGCCAGCAGGTCTACAGGGGGCGCTTGGGGTGAGCAGTACTTC.

This rearrangement joins TRBV30 to TRBJ1-2; a possible D gene is TRBD1 (6 bases). Trimming left V 3 bases short and J 6 bases short, with 17 bases between. Germline CDR1 GTSNPN, CDR2 SVGIG (reference sequence). This CDR3 has 14 amino acids. The CDR3 DNA reads as TGTGCCTGGAGCTCGGACAGTCTGCCGGATGGCTACACCTTC. This sequence encodes CAWSSDSLPDGYTF.

This chain joins TRBV29-1 and TRBJ2-7; tentatively, D is TRBD2 (6 bases). Germline loops: CDR1 SQVTM, CDR2 ANQGSEA. With 4 bases removed from V and 2 bases from J, the gap between germline ends came to 12 bases. This CDR3 region has 13 residues. The CDR3, as DNA: TGCAGCGTTGGAGAGCGGGTCACCTACGAGCAGTACTTC. As protein: CSVGERVTYEQYF.

CDR3 in DNA: TGTGCCAGCAGCTTACAGGGGCAGCCCCAGCATTTT. Translation: CASSLQGQPQHF. The chain couples TRBV7-2 to TRBJ1-5, with a possible D match to TRBD1 (6 bases). The V and J ends lost 2 bases and 7 bases respectively, with 6 bases between them. This CDR3 is 12 amino acids long. Germline loops: CDR1 SGHTA, CDR2 FQGNSA. Full variable domain (missing parts from reference TRBV7-2 and TRBJ1-5): GAGVSQSPSNKVTEKGKDVELRCDPISGHTALYWYRQSLGQGLEFLIYFQGNSAPDKSGLPSDRFSAERTGGSVSTLTIQRTQQEDSAVYLCASSLQGQPQHFGDGTRLSIL.

There are a few counts of this clone. The gene calls are TRBV6-4 and TRBJ2-3, with TRBD1 matching 7 bases. The CDR3 totals 14 residues. The V and J ends lost 2 bases and 5 bases, in that order; junction bases with no gene match: 4. Germline-derived CDR1 and CDR2 are MRHNA and SNTAGT. The CDR3 sequence: CASSDGQDGDTQYF. The DNA for the CDR3 is TGTGCCAGCAGTGACGGACAGGATGGAGATACGCAGTATTTT.

This chain links TRBV18 with TRBJ2-5; the D gene is possibly TRBD1 (6 bases). This CDR3 has 15 residues. Trimming shortened V by 2 bases and J by 5 bases, and 15 bases separated the two germline ends. The germline CDR1 and CDR2 sequences are KGHSH and LQKENI. The CDR3 sequence is CASSPAPSGAETQYF. The CDR3 coding sequence is TGTGCCAGCTCACCAGCGCCCTCAGGGGCGGAGACCCAGTACTTC.

V gene TRBV4-3 combines with J gene TRBJ2-7; no firm D call. CDR1 and CDR2 from the germline V gene are LGHNA and YSLEER. This CDR3 has 14 residues. V lost 4 bases to trimming and J lost 3 bases, with 13 bases between them. The CDR3 sequence is CASSLNTKGYEQYF. The CDR3 bases are TGCGCCAGCAGCCTAAACACGAAGGGCTACGAGCAGTACTTC.

This clone was seen only once. The chain carries TRBV5-1 and TRBJ2-1, with 12 nucleotides matching TRBD1. This CDR3 has 16 amino acids. CDR1 and CDR2 (germline): SGHRS, YFSETQ. The junction had 6 bases not matched to a gene; V was cut back by 4 bases and J by 4 bases. The CDR3 DNA sequence: TGCGCCAGCAGCCCCGGGACAGGGGGCGCTTACAATGAGCAGTTCTTC. Translation: CASSPGTGGAYNEQFF.

The chain employs TRBV7-2 and TRBJ2-7; the D is unclear. The V gene's germline CDR1 is SGHTA and CDR2 FQGNSA. V was pared by 3 bases and J by 0 bases, with 3 bases between. This CDR3 has 12 amino acids. As DNA, the CDR3 is TGTGCCAGCAGCTTGGTCTCCTACGAGCAGTACTTC. Its protein product is CASSLVSYEQYF. Complete variable domain (other parts from reference TRBV7-2 and TRBJ2-7): GAGVSQSPSNKVTEKGKDVELRCDPISGHTALYWYRQSLGQGLEFLIYFQGNSAPDKSGLPSDRFSAERTGGSVSTLTIQRTQQEDSAVYLCASSLVSYEQYFGPGTRLTVT.

The chain has TRBV7-9 and TRBJ2-7; no clear D. The CDR3 totals 11 residues. V was trimmed by 5 bases and J by 2 bases, leaving 4 bases between them. Germline lookup yields CDR1 SEHNR and CDR2 FQNEAQ (reference sequence). The CDR3, as DNA: TGTGCCAGCAGCCGAACCTACGAGCAGTACTTC. Protein product: CASSRTYEQYF.

The chain recombines TRBV18 with TRBJ2-5; D ambiguous. Trimming left V 3 bases short and J 2 bases short, with 13 bases between. CDR3 length: 15 amino acids. The germline V gene encodes CDR1 KGHSH and CDR2 LQKENI. CDR3 DNA sequence: TGTGCCAGCTCACCTGGCTACTTGGGACAAGAGACCCAGTACTTC. Protein product: CASSPGYLGQETQYF.

This clone has a single count. This chain uses TRBV6-5 with TRBJ2-1, with D possibly matching TRBD1 (5 bases). Germline CDR1 MNHEY, CDR2 SVGAGI. The V gene lost 2 bases and the J gene lost 7 bases, with 9 bases spanning the gap. CDR3 size: 13 residues. The CDR3 loop reads CASSYTTVNEQFF. CDR3 DNA sequence: TGTGCCAGCAGTTACACGACAGTTAATGAGCAGTTCTTC.

V gene TRBV7-2 combines with J gene TRBJ2-3; the D is unclear. The CDR3 extends over 12 amino acids. Trimming left V 5 bases short and J 2 bases short, with 5 bases between. The V gene's germline CDR1 is SGHTA and CDR2 FQGNSA. The CDR3 region is CASSQPTDTQYF. In DNA form, the CDR3 reads TGTGCCAGCAGCCAACCCACAGATACGCAGTATTTT.

The chain combines TRBV10-3 with TRBJ2-7, with 9 bases identical to TRBD1. This CDR3 region has 14 residues. With 6 bases clipped from V and 2 bases from J, the junction kept 5 bases outside the gene matches. Germline loops: CDR1 ENHRY, CDR2 SYGVKD. The chain's CDR3 is CAIRAGTGTYEQYF. Written as DNA, the CDR3 is TGTGCCATCAGGGCCGGGACAGGGACCTACGAGCAGTACTTC.

The J gene is TRBJ2-3, the V gene TRBV5-1; tentative D call: TRBD2 (6 bases). The CDR3 runs to 17 residues. Germline V gene data show CDR1 as SGHRS and CDR2 as YFSETQ. V gave up 6 bases and J gave up 0 bases, with 20 bases separating them. The CDR3 nucleotides are TGCGCCAGCACCACTTTGGCCCGCGGGGTTAGCACAGATACGCAGTATTTT. Its protein product is CASTTLARGVSTDTQYF.

J is TRBJ1-1 and V is TRBV11-2; the match to TRBD1 covers 10 bases. V lost 6 bases to trimming and J lost 4 bases; unmatched junction nucleotides: 8. CDR1 is SGHAT and CDR2 is FQNNGV in the germline V gene. This CDR3 comprises 15 residues. The CDR3 spells CASRPDRGRGTEAFF. CDR3 coding DNA: TGTGCCAGCAGACCGGACAGGGGGAGGGGCACTGAAGCTTTCTTT.

In its sample, this clone was seen once. The chain employs TRBV10-3 and TRBJ2-5; TRBD1 matches at 8 bases. The V gene end was trimmed by 10 bases and the J gene end by 1 base; junction bases not matched to a gene: 8. From germline, CDR1 is ENHRY and CDR2 SYGVKD. This CDR3 is 14 amino acids long. CDR3 region: CASKSRGPQETQYF. The CDR3 DNA sequence: TGTGCCAGCAAGTCCAGGGGGCCCCAAGAGACCCAGTACTTC.

The chain joins TRBV28 to TRBJ1-1, with D possibly matching TRBD1 (5 bases). Trimming stripped 7 bases from V and 5 bases from J, with 14 bases between. The CDR3 sequence is 13 residues long. Germline V CDR1 and CDR2: MDHEN, SYDVKM. The CDR3 nucleotides are TGTGCCAGCAAACAGGCCAGAATTACTGAAGCTTTCTTT. This sequence encodes CASKQARITEAFF.

This chain uses TRBV7-2 with TRBJ2-1, with D perhaps TRBD2 (6 bases). The CDR3 is made up of 15 amino acids. V lost 2 bases, J lost 7 bases, and 15 bases lay in between. Germline loops: CDR1 SGHTA, CDR2 FQGNSA. CDR3 nucleotides: TGTGCCAGCAGCTTATGGAAAGAGGCGGGGAATGAGCAGTTCTTC. It specifies CASSLWKEAGNEQFF. The whole variable domain, remainder taken from reference TRBV7-2 and TRBJ2-1, is GAGVSQSPSNKVTEKGKDVELRCDPISGHTALYWYRQSLGQGLEFLIYFQGNSAPDKSGLPSDRFSAERTGGSVSTLTIQRTQQEDSAVYLCASSLWKEAGNEQFFGPGTRLTVL.

Only one count was recorded for this clone. The gene calls are TRBV6-1 and TRBJ1-2, with 7 bases matching TRBD1. There are 18 residues in the CDR3. CDR1 MNHNS and CDR2 SASEGT come from the germline V gene. V trimming: 4 bases; J trimming: 1 base; junction bases outside the gene matches: 15. This CDR3 is CASSVLLGTDYYNYGYTF. CDR3 coding DNA: TGTGCCAGCAGTGTATTGTTGGGGACAGACTACTATAACTATGGCTACACCTTC.

V is TRBV7-9 and J is TRBJ1-4; no firm D call. The CDR3 totals 11 residues. Deletions cut 5 bases from V and 8 bases from J, with 6 bases between. Germline lookup yields CDR1 SEHNR and CDR2 FQNEAQ (reference sequence). The CDR3 spells CASSKGEKLFF. CDR3 bases: TGTGCCAGCAGCAAAGGGGAAAAACTGTTTTTT.

V gene TRBV7-9 combines with J gene TRBJ1-1; D gene ambiguous. The CDR3 length is 15 residues. Germline V gene data show CDR1 as SEHNR and CDR2 as FQNEAQ (reference sequence). Between the trimmed V and J ends, which lost 2 bases and 1 base, there was a span of 11 bases. The CDR3 sequence: CASSLLLGPNTEAFF. The CDR3 DNA follows: TGTGCCAGCAGCTTACTCCTCGGCCCGAACACTGAAGCTTTCTTT.

This rearrangement joins TRBV5-4 to TRBJ2-5; 7 bases match TRBD2. CDR1 and CDR2 from the germline V gene are SGHNT and YYREEE (reference sequence). The CDR3 extends over 14 amino acids. Unmatched junction bases numbered 7, after V lost 7 bases and J lost 1 base. CDR3 sequence: CASQREPLQETQYF. In DNA form, the CDR3 reads TGTGCCAGCCAGCGGGAACCTCTCCAAGAGACCCAGTACTTC.

The DNA of the CDR3 is TGTGCCAGCTCGCCGACTTCAACAGATACGCAGTATTTT. Translating gives CASSPTSTDTQYF. The rearrangement uses TRBV18 and TRBJ2-3, with D hard to call. CDR1 is KGHSH, CDR2 LQKENI, per germline. V was clipped by 6 bases and J by 3 bases, with 10 bases between them. CDR3 length equals 13 residues.

This clone was detected only a few times. The rearrangement uses TRBV10-3 and TRBJ1-4; no definite D call. CDR1 is ENHRY and CDR2 is SYGVKD in the germline V gene. The CDR3 is 13 amino acids. Deletions cut 2 bases from V and 5 bases from J, with 6 bases between. CDR3 loop: CAISETVNEKLFF. The DNA of the CDR3 is TGTGCCATCAGTGAGACCGTGAATGAAAAACTGTTTTTT.

CDR3 sequence: CASSDRSNQPQHF. The CDR3 DNA reads TGTGCCAGCAGTGACAGGAGCAATCAGCCCCAGCATTTT. The chain recombines TRBV6-1 with TRBJ1-5; no definite D call. Germline CDR1 and CDR2: MNHNS and SASEGT. Between the trimmed V and J ends, which lost 3 bases and 1 base, there was a span of 4 bases. CDR3 length: 13 amino acids.

This clone was observed once. The genes are TRBV4-1 and TRBJ1-1; TRBD1 agrees at 8 bases. This CDR3 is built from 14 residues. The germline gives CDR1 MGHRA, CDR2 YSYEKL. V lost 3 bases and J lost 5; bases outside the gene matches: 5. DNA for the CDR3: TGCGCCAGCAGCCAGAGACAGGGGCGGACTGAAGCTTTCTTT. Translating it yields CASSQRQGRTEAFF.

This chain connects TRBV14 to TRBJ2-7; D is unresolved. This CDR3 region has 14 residues. Trimming cost V 0 bases and J 2 bases, with 8 bases left between them. Germline values: CDR1 SGHDN, CDR2 FVKESK. CDR3 protein: CASSQEQPPYEQYF. CDR3 coding DNA: TGTGCCAGCAGCCAAGAGCAGCCGCCCTACGAGCAGTACTTC.

The chain links TRBV23-1 to TRBJ2-1, with TRBD2 identical over 15 bases. TRBV23-1 is given ORF status, its function remaining uncertain. The CDR3 length is 16 residues. V trimming: 2 bases; J trimming: 9 bases; junction bases outside the gene matches: 5. In DNA form, the CDR3 reads TGCGCCAGCAGTCAAATTTGGACTAGCGGGGGGGGTGAGCAGTTCTTC. Protein product: CASSQIWTSGGGEQFF.

CDR3 coding DNA: TGTGCCAGCTCACTAGGACAGGGGGTGGCAGATACGCAGTATTTT. Translated, it gives CASSLGQGVADTQYF. The chain combines TRBV18 with TRBJ2-3, with TRBD1 identical over 10 bases. The germline V gene encodes CDR1 KGHSH and CDR2 LQKENI. The junction had 5 bases not matched to a gene; V was cut back by 4 bases and J by 4 bases. The CDR3 contains 15 residues.